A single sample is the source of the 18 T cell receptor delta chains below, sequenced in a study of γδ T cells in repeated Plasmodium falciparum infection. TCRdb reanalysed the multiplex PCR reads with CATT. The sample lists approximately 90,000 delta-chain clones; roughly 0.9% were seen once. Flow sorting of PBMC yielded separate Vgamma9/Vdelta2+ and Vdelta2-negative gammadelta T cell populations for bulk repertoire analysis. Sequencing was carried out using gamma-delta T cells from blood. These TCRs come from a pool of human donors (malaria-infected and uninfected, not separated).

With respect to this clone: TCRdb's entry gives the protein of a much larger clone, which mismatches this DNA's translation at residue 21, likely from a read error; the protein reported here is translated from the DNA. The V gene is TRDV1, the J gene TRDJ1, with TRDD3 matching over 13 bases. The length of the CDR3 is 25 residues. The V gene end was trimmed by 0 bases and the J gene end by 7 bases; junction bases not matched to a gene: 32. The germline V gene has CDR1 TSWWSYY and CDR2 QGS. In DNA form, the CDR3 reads TGTGCTCTTGGGGAACTACAGTCTTCCTACACAAAAACTGGGGGATACGCGTCCTCCCCCGGTAAACTCATCTTT. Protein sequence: CALGELQSSYTKTGGYASSPGKLIF.

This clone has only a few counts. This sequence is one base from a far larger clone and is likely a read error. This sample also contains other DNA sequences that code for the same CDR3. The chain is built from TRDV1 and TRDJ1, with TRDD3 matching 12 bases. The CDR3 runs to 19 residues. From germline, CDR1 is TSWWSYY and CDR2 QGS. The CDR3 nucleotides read TGTGCCCTTGGGGAACTCTGGGGGATACGCCATCGACACACCGATAAACTCATCTTT. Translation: CALGELWGIRHRHTDKLIF.

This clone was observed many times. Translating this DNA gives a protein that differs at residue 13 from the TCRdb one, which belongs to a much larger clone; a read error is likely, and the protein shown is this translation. The CDR3 region has the DNA TGTGCTCTTGGGGAACTCGAGAAGCTGGGGGCTAAGGCAGCACAACTCTTCTTT. This gives the protein CALGELEKLGAKAAQLFF. This chain uses TRDV1 with TRDJ2, with 7 bases matching TRDD3. The J gene, missing from TCRdb, was assigned here through DNA to germline matching. Trimming cost V 0 bases and J 6 bases; bases outside gene matches: 13. The CDR3 totals 18 residues. CDR1 is TSWWSYY and CDR2 is QGS in the germline V gene.

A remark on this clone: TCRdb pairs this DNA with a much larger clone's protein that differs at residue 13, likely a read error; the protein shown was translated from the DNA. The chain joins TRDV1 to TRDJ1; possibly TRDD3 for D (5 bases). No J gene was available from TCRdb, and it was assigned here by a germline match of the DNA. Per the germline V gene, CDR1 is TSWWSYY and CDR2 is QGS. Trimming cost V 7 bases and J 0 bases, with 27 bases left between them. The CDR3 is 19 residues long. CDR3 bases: TGTGCTCTTGTACCAGCGCACGCTGGCGGGGGGTCTCACACCGATAAACTCATCTTT. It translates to CALVPAHAGGGSHTDKLIF.

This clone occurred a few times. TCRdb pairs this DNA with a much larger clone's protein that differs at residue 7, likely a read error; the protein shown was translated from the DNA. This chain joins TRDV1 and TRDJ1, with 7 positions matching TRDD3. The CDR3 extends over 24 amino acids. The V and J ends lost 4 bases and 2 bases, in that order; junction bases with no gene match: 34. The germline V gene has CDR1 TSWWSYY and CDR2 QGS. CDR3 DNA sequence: TGTGCTCTTGGGGCCAGAACCACGCCTTCGCTCCTGGAATGGGGGAAGGTAGGGACCGATAAACTCATCTTT. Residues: CALGARTTPSLLEWGKVGTDKLIF.

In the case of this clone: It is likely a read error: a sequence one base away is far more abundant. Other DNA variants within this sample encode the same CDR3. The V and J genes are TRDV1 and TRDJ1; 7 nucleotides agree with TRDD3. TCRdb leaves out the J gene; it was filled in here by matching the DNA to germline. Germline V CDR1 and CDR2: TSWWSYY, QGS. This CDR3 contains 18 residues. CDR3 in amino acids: CALGDERRGMDHTDKLIF. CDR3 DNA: TGTGCTCTTGGGGATGAAAGGAGGGGGATGGACCACACTGATAAACTCATCTTT.

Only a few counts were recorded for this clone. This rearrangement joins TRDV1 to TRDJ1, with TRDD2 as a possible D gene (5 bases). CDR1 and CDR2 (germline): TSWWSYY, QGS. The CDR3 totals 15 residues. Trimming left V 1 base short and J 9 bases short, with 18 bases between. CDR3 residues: CALGERPLLPQELIF. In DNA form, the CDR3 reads TGTGCTCTTGGGGAACGACCCCTTCTCCCCCAGGAACTCATCTTT.

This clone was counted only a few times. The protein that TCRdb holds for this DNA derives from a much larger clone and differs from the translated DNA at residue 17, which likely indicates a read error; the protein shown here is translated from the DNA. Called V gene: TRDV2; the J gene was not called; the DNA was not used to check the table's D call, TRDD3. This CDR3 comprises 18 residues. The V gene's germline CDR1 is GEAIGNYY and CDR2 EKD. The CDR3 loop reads CACDTVGGGYAYEGPLTF. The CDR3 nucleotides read TGTGCCTGTGACACCGTCGGTGGGGGATACGCATACGAAGGACCCCTGACCTTT.

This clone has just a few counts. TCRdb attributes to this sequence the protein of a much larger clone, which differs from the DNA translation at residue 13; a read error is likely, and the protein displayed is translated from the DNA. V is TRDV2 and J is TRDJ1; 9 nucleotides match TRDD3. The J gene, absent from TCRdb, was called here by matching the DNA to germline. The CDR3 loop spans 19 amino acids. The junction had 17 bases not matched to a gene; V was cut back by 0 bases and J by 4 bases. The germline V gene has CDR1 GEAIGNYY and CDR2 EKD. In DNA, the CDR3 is TGTGCCTGTGACACCGGGGGGTACTGGGGGACCCCGAGGATCGATAAACTCATCTTT. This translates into CACDTGGYWGTPRIDKLIF.

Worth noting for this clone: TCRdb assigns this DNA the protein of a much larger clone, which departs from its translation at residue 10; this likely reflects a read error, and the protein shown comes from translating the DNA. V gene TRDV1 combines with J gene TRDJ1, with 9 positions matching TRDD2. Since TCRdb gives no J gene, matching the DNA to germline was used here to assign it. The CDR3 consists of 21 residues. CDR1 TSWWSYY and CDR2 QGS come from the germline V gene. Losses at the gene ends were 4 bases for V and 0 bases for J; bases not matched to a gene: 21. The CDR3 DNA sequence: TGTGCTCTTGGGGGAGGCCTTCCTACTCTTCCTGGGGATTCGTACACCGATAAACTCATCTTT. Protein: CALGGGLPTLPGDSYTDKLIF.

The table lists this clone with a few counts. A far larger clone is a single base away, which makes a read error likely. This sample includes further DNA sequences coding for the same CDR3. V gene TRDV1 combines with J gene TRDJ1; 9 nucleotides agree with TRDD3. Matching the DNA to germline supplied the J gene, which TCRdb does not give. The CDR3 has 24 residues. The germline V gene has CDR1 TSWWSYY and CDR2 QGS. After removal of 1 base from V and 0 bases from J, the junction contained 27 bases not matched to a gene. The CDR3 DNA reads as TGTGCTCTTGGGGAACGGGCGGTAAGGAACCTAGGCCTACTGGGGGACACTTACACCGATAAACTCATCTTT. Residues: CALGERAVRNLGLLGDTYTDKLIF.

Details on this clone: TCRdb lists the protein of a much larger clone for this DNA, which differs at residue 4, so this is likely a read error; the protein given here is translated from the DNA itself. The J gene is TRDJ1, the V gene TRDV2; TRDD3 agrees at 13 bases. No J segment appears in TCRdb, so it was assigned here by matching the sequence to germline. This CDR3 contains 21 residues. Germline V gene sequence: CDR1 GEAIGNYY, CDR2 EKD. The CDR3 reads CACGTVYGPVLGDTLIDKLIF. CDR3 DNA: TGTGCCTGTGGCACCGTGTACGGGCCAGTACTGGGGGATACGCTAATCGATAAACTCATCTTT.

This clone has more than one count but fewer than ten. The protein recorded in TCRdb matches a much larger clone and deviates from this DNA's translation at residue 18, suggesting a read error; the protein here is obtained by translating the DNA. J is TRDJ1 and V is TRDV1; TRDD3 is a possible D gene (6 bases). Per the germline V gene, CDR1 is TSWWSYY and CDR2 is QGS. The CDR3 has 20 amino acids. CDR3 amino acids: CALGEIKGYHRGPYTDKPIF. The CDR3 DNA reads TGTGCTCTTGGGGAAATTAAAGGATACCACAGGGGACCCTACACCGATAAACCCATCTTT.

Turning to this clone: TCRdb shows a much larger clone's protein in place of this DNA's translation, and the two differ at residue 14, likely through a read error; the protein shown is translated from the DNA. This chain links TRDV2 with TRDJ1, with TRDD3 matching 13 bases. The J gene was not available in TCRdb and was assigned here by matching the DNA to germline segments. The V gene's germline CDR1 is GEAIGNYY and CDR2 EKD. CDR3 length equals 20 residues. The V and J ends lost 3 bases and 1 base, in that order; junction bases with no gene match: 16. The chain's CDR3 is CACDSGYWGIRGESTDKLIF. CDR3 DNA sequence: TGTGCCTGTGACTCCGGGTACTGGGGGATACGCGGGGAAAGCACCGATAAACTCATCTTT.

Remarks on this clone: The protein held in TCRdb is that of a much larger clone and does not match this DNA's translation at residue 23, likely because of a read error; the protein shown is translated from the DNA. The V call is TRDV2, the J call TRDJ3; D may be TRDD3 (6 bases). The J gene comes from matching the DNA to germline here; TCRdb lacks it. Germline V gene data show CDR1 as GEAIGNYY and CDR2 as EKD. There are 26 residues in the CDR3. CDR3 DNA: TGTGCCTGTGACCCGATTTCCCTTCAATCACCTGGGGACCACCTAAGAAACTCCTGGGACACCCGAAAGATGTTTTTC. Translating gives CACDPISLQSPGDHLRNSWDTRKMFF.

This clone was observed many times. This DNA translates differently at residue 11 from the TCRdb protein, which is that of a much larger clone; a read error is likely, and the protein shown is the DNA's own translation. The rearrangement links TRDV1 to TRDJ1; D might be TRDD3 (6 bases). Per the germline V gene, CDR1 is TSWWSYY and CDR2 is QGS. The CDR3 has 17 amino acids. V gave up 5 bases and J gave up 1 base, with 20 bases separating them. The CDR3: CALGSIRGWGATDKLIF. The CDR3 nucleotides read TGTGCTCTTGGGTCAATTCGAGGGTGGGGGGCCACCGATAAACTCATCTTT.

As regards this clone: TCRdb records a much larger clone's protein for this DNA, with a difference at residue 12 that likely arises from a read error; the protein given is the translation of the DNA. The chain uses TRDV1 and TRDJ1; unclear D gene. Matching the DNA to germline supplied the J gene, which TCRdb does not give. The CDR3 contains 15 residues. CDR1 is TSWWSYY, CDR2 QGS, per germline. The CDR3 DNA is TGTGCTCTTGGGGAACGGAGGGGTTCGACCGATAGACTCATCTTT. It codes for CALGERRGSTDRLIF.

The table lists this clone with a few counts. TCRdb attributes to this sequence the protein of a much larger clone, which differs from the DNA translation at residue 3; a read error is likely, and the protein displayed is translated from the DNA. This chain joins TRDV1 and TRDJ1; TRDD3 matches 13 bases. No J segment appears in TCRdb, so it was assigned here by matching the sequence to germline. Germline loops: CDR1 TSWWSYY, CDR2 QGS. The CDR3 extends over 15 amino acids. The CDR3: CARGDCTGGYEKLIF. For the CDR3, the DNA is TGTGCTCGTGGGGACTGCACTGGGGGATACGAGAAACTCATCTTT.